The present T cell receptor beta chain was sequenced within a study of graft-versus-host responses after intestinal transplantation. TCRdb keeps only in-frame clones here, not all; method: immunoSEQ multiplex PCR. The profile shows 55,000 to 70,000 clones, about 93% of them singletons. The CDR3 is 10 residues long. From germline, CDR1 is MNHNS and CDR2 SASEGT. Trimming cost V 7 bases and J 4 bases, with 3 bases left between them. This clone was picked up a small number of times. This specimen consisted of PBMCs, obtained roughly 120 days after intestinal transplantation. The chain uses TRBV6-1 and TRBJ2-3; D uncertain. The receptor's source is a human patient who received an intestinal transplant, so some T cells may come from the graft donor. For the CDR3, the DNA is TGTGCCAGCATTGCAGATACGCAGTATTTT. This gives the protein CASIADTQYF.